Following are 5 T cell receptor beta chains from one sample sequenced in a study of blood T cell repertoires in COVID-19. The assay was immunoSEQ multiplex PCR, and TCRdb's table has in-frame clones only and misses some. Of some 350,000 clones in the sample, more than 75% were seen once. Specimen: PBMCs or T cells enriched from blood (not recorded which). These receptors were collected from a woman in her 30s who had recovered from COVID-19.

This clone appeared once. The rearrangement links TRBV29-1 to TRBJ1-2, with 7 bases fitting TRBD1. Germline-derived CDR1 and CDR2 are SQVTM and ANQGSEA. The length of the CDR3 is 12 residues. The V segment lost 7 bases and the J segment 4 bases; nucleotides outside the gene matches: 6. The CDR3 is CSAQTGRYGYTF. The CDR3 DNA sequence: TGCAGCGCCCAGACAGGGCGCTATGGCTACACCTTC. The variable domain in full, completed from reference TRBV29-1 and TRBJ1-2, reads SAVISQKPSRDICQRGTSLTIQCQVDSQVTMMFWYRQQPGQSLTLIATANQGSEATYESGFVIDKFPISRPNLTFSTLTVSNMSPEDSSIYLCSAQTGRYGYTFGSGTRLTVV.

The rearrangement links TRBV5-4 to TRBJ1-4, with TRBD1 as a possible D gene (6 bases). The CDR3 is made up of 15 amino acids. CDR1 is SGHNT and CDR2 is YYREEE in the germline V gene (reference sequence). Trimming left V 4 bases short and J 0 bases short, with 10 bases between. CDR3 DNA: TGTGCCAGCAGCGGGGAGGGGGCAACTAATGAAAAACTGTTTTTT. Encoded protein: CASSGEGATNEKLFF.

The chain carries TRBV19 and TRBJ1-5; TRBD1 is a possible D gene (6 bases). Trimming shortened V by 3 bases and J by 1 base, and 10 bases separated the two germline ends. The CDR3 sequence is 15 residues long. The germline CDR1 and CDR2 sequences are LNHDA and SQIVND (reference sequence). CDR3 in amino acids: CASSIKGQSNQPQHF. The CDR3 DNA follows: TGTGCCAGTAGTATTAAAGGACAGAGCAATCAGCCCCAGCATTTT.

The sample holds a few counts of this clone. The chain has TRBV3-1 (or the pseudogene TRBV3-2) and TRBJ1-1; D unresolved. Looked up from germline, CDR1 is LGHDT and CDR2 is YNNKEL (reference sequence). The CDR3 runs 14 residues. V lost 3 bases to trimming and J lost 1 base, with 9 bases between them. The DNA of the CDR3 is TGTGCCAGCAGCCATTTACGGGGGAACACTGAAGCTTTCTTT. This translates into CASSHLRGNTEAFF.

This clone was seen just once. The chain uses TRBV5-6 and TRBJ2-5; 8 nucleotides agree with TRBD1. V trimming: 3 bases; J trimming: 4 bases; junction bases outside the gene matches: 5. The CDR3 is made up of 14 amino acids. Germline V gene data show CDR1 as SGHDT and CDR2 as YYEEEE. CDR3 bases: TGTGCCAGCAGCTCGCAGGGGGCGGGAGAGACCCAGTACTTC. Protein product: CASSSQGAGETQYF.